This is a list of T cell receptor beta chains from one sample in a study of T cells expressing NK-cell markers. Reprocessing the 5' RACE reads, TCRdb reports a single entry for every CDR3 protein and omits DNA. The listing contains 450,000 to 600,000 distinct CDR3 sequences. Sequenced material: blood T cells: a sorted CD56 or NKG2C T cell subset, CD4+ or CD8+ T cells, or bulk PBMC T cells (not recorded which). These TCRs come from a man younger than 35 in good health. The CDR3 runs from the conserved cysteine through the conserved F or W. Fields, in order: CDR3 protein, J gene, V gene.

CDR3 protein: CASSPRGSGRALPNEQFF; J gene: TRBJ2-1; V gene: TRBV11-2
CDR3 protein: CAWSVDLGGSPLHF; J gene: TRBJ1-6; V gene: TRBV30
CDR3 protein: CASSLGTGISYEQYF; J gene: TRBJ2-7; V gene: TRBV7-9
CDR3 protein: CATHSGAEQFF; J gene: TRBJ2-1; V gene: TRBV12-3/TRBV12-4
CDR3 protein: CASSPESGQGFIEQFF; J gene: TRBJ2-1; V gene: TRBV7-2
CDR3 protein: CATSGRGGAETQYF; J gene: TRBJ2-5; V gene: TRBV15
CDR3 protein: CASSSSGTSYGYTF; J gene: TRBJ1-2; V gene: TRBV7-9
CDR3 protein: CATRRGIGTGELFF; J gene: TRBJ2-2; V gene: TRBV24-1
CDR3 protein: CASSTSDRAYEQFF; J gene: TRBJ2-1; V gene: TRBV12-3/TRBV12-4
CDR3 protein: CASTAHPNTGELFF; J gene: TRBJ2-2; V gene: TRBV7-3
CDR3 protein: CASSLLGAGTGNTGELFF; J gene: TRBJ2-2; V gene: TRBV14
CDR3 protein: CASSQTTFPYEQYF; J gene: TRBJ2-7; V gene: TRBV3-1
CDR3 protein: CASSQVGKGYNEQFF; J gene: TRBJ2-1; V gene: TRBV4-2
CDR3 protein: CASGLVETGYSGANVLTF; J gene: TRBJ2-6; V gene: TRBV12-5
CDR3 protein: CASSLGTGTLEQYF; J gene: TRBJ2-7; V gene: TRBV27
CDR3 protein: CASRRQEGEKLFF; J gene: TRBJ1-4; V gene: TRBV4-2
CDR3 protein: CASSLEGAPTQYF; J gene: TRBJ2-5; V gene: TRBV5-1
CDR3 protein: CASSILSGTKETQYF; J gene: TRBJ2-5; V gene: TRBV12-3/TRBV12-4
CDR3 protein: CASSQDPPFSGQGGYGYTF; J gene: TRBJ1-2; V gene: TRBV3-1
CDR3 protein: CASSVDPLAGVRNEQFF; J gene: TRBJ2-1; V gene: TRBV9
CDR3 protein: CASRSERAPNTGELFF; J gene: TRBJ2-2; V gene: TRBV12-3/TRBV12-4
CDR3 protein: CSASRQTNYGYTF; J gene: TRBJ1-2; V gene: TRBV20-1
CDR3 protein: CASSPLGGYEQYF; J gene: TRBJ2-7; V gene: TRBV4-3
CDR3 protein: CASSQAGGVVADTQYF; J gene: TRBJ2-3; V gene: TRBV4-3
CDR3 protein: CASSPGLAGGRYNEQFF; J gene: TRBJ2-1; V gene: TRBV5-1
CDR3 protein: CATSERGRSSYNEQFF; J gene: TRBJ2-1; V gene: TRBV24-1
CDR3 protein: CASSGTSGVYNEQFF; J gene: TRBJ2-1; V gene: TRBV7-3
CDR3 protein: CASTNGLAGTDTQYF; J gene: TRBJ2-3; V gene: TRBV6-2/TRBV6-3
CDR3 protein: CSALGEGADIQYF; J gene: TRBJ2-4; V gene: TRBV20-1
CDR3 protein: CASSRPRGTSGNYNEQFF; J gene: TRBJ2-1; V gene: TRBV7-8
CDR3 protein: CASSPSRVPSDTQYF; J gene: TRBJ2-3; V gene: TRBV18
CDR3 protein: CASSLPLAGGSNEQFF; J gene: TRBJ2-1; V gene: TRBV7-2
CDR3 protein: CASSPNFRNTEAFF; J gene: TRBJ1-1; V gene: TRBV7-8
CDR3 protein: CASTGLEADTQYF; J gene: TRBJ2-3; V gene: TRBV27
CDR3 protein: CAISESGGRGSNEQYF; J gene: TRBJ2-7; V gene: TRBV10-3
CDR3 protein: CASSSGLARGTDTQYF; J gene: TRBJ2-3; V gene: TRBV6-5
CDR3 protein: CASRITGGQNIQYF; J gene: TRBJ2-4; V gene: TRBV10-1
CDR3 protein: CASSPLADQETQYF; J gene: TRBJ2-5; V gene: TRBV7-2
CDR3 protein: CASSSGTGGPLIAKNIQYF; J gene: TRBJ2-4; V gene: TRBV27
CDR3 protein: CASSLSARITDTQYF; J gene: TRBJ2-3; V gene: TRBV27
CDR3 protein: CASSQAPEGLTYEQYF; J gene: TRBJ2-7; V gene: TRBV4-2